What follows are 8 T cell receptor beta chains derived from one specimen sequenced in a study of blood T cell repertoires in COVID-19. Assay used: immunoSEQ multiplex PCR; TCRdb lists only in-frame clones, some missing. The sample lists around 100,000 clones, approximately 88% seen once, with around 12% in the top ten. The specimen was peripheral blood. The receptors derive from a human donor in a cohort sampled during active COVID-19.

V usage is TRBV7-9 and J usage is TRBJ2-1; D is perhaps TRBD2 (5 bases). The germline V gene encodes CDR1 SEHNR and CDR2 FQNEAQ (reference sequence). The CDR3 totals 15 residues. Trimming left V 9 bases short and J 0 bases short, with 15 bases between. Written as DNA, the CDR3 is TGTGCCAGTCACTCGGGGTCCAGCTCCTACAATGAGCAGTTCTTC. Protein product: CASHSGSSSYNEQFF.

The DNA for the CDR3 is TGCGCCAGCAGCGTCCAGGGGACCGGGAACACTGAAGCTTTCTTT. Translating gives CASSVQGTGNTEAFF. The chain is built from TRBV5-1 and TRBJ1-1; a weak D match, TRBD1 (6 bases). The CDR3 runs to 15 residues. V lost 4 bases, J lost 1 base, and 14 bases lay in between. Germline loops: CDR1 SGHRS, CDR2 YFSETQ.

This chain uses TRBV12-3 or TRBV12-4 with TRBJ1-2, with D perhaps matching TRBD1 (5 bases). This CDR3 is 13 amino acids long. V gave up 6 bases and J gave up 8 bases, with 16 bases separating them. CDR3 DNA sequence: TGTGCCAGCAGCACACGGGGGACGCAGGGCTACACCTTC. Translated, it gives CASSTRGTQGYTF.

V and J are TRBV3-1 (or the pseudogene TRBV3-2) and TRBJ2-1; the D gene is possibly TRBD1 (5 bases). The CDR3 covers 16 residues. V was trimmed by 2 bases and J by 2 bases, leaving 13 bases between them. The germline V gene has CDR1 LGHDT and CDR2 YNNKEL (reference sequence). CDR3 sequence reads: CASSQRKGRPYNEQFF. The CDR3 DNA follows: TGTGCCAGCAGCCAACGTAAGGGGCGCCCCTACAATGAGCAGTTCTTC.

The chain couples TRBV10-2 to TRBJ1-1; possible D gene TRBD1, 5 bases. This CDR3 has 11 residues. V gave up 6 bases and J gave up 4 bases, with 6 bases separating them. Germline CDR1 is WSHSY and CDR2 is SAAADI. The CDR3 sequence: CASRGPTEAFF. The CDR3, as DNA: TGCGCCAGCAGGGGGCCCACTGAAGCTTTCTTT.

The J gene is TRBJ2-3, the V gene TRBV19; 7 nucleotides agree with TRBD1. CDR3 length equals 15 residues. Trimming at V came to 5 bases and at J to 0 bases, leaving 5 bases not matched to a gene. Germline V gene sequence: CDR1 LNHDA, CDR2 SQIVND (reference sequence). CDR3 DNA sequence: TGTGCCAGTAGTCCCTCGACAGGGAGCACAGATACGCAGTATTTT. It yields the protein CASSPSTGSTDTQYF.

The rearrangement links TRBV21-1 to TRBJ2-2; the DNA was not used to check the table's D call, TRBD2. TRBV21-1 is assigned pseudogene status. The CDR3 sequence is 15 residues long. DNA for the CDR3: TGTGCCAGCAGCCCCGGCGGGGGCGACACCGGGGAGCTGTTTTTT. Translated, it gives CASSPGGGDTGELFF.

CDR3 amino acids: CASKEDGQTYEQYF. For the CDR3, the DNA is TGCGCCAGCAAGGAGGACGGACAGACCTACGAGCAGTACTTC. The chain carries TRBV5-1 and TRBJ2-7; a possible D gene is TRBD1 (6 bases). Trimming pared 6 bases from V and 2 bases from J, leaving 15 bases between. The CDR3 spans 14 residues. Germline lookup yields CDR1 SGHRS and CDR2 YFSETQ.